This TCR beta chain was identified in a study of blood T cell repertoires in COVID-19. CDR1 KGHSH and CDR2 LQKENI come from the germline V gene. The CDR3 totals 16 residues. J lost 12 bases, V lost 3 bases, and 17 bases had no gene match. As originally analysed: Amplification from reference gene primers served as the basis for estimated nucleated cell counts. TCRdb's copy holds only in-frame clones and misses some; the assay was immunoSEQ multiplex PCR. D and trimming come from the DNA, and the V and J calls and clone size come from that table. Seen here are 350,000 to 450,000 clones, 70% to 90% observed once, and the top ten hold approximately 1.5%.

Material: PBMCs or T cells enriched from blood (not recorded which). The source is a woman under 30 who had been exposed to COVID-19. The V and J genes are TRBV18 and TRBJ2-1; TRBD1 agrees at 7 bases. CDR3 DNA sequence: TGTGCCAGCTCACCCATCGGGACAGCCATATCATCCGGGCAGTTCTTC. Encoded protein: CASSPIGTAISSGQFF. Based on the CDR3 plus reference TRBV18 and TRBJ2-1, the full variable domain is NAGVMQNPRHLVRRRGQEARLRCSPMKGHSHVYWYRQLPEEGLKFMVYLQKENIIDESGMPKERFSAEFPKEGPSILRIQQVVRGDSAAYFCASSPIGTAISSGQFFGPGTRLTVL.